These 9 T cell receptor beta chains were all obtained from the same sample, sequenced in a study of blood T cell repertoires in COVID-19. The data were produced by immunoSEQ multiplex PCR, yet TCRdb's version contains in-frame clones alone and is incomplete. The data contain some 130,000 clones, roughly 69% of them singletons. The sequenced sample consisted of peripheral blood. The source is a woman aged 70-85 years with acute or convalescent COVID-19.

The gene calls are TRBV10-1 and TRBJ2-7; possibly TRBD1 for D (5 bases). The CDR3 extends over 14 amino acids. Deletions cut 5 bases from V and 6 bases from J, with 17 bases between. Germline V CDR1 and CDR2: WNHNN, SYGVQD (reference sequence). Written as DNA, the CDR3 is TGCGCCAGCAGTTCGTCTGGGGCGAGCCCCGAGCAGTACTTC. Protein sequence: CASSSSGASPEQYF.

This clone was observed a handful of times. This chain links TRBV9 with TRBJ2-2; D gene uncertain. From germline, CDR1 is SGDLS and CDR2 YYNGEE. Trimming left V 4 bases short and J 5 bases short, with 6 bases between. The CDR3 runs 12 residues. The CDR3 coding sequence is TGTGCCAGCAGCTCTCGTACCGGGGAGCTGTTTTTT. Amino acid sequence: CASSSRTGELFF. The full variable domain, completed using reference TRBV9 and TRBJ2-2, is DSGVTQTPKHLITATGQRVTLRCSPRSGDLSVYWYQQSLDQGLQFLIQYYNGEERAKGNILERFSAQQFPDLHSELNLSSLELGDSALYFCASSSRTGELFFGEGSRLTVL.

The CDR3, as DNA: TGTGCCAGCAGTATCTCAGATACGCAGTATTTT. Its protein is CASSISDTQYF. This sequence joins TRBV6-2 or TRBV6-3 and TRBJ2-3; no clear D. The V and J ends lost 5 bases and 4 bases respectively, with 4 bases between them. The CDR3 sequence is 11 residues long. Germline lookup yields CDR1 MNHEY and CDR2 SVGEGT.

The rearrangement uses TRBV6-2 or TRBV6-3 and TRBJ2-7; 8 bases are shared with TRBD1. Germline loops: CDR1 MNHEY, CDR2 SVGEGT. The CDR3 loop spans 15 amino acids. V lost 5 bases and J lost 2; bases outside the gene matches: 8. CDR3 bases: TGTGCCAGCAGTCATCAGGGGGCGCAGGCCTACGAGCAGTACTTC. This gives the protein CASSHQGAQAYEQYF.

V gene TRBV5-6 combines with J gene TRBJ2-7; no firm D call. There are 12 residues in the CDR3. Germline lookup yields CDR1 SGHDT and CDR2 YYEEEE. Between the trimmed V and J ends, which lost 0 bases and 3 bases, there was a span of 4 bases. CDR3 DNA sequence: TGTGCCAGCAGCTTGGACTACTACGAGCAGTACTTC. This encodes CASSLDYYEQYF.

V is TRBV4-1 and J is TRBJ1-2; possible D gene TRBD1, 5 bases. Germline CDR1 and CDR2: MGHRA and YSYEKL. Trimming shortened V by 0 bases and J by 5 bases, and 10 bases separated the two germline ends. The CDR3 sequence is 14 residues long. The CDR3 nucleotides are TGCGCCAGCAGCCAAGATCTTTCAGGGTATGGCTACACCTTC. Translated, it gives CASSQDLSGYGYTF.

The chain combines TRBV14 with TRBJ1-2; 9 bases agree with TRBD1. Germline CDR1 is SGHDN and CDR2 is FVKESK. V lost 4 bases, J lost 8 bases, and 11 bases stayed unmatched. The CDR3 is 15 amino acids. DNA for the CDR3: TGTGCCAGCAGCCGGACACAGGGGGCCAAACGGGGCTACACCTTC. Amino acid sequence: CASSRTQGAKRGYTF.

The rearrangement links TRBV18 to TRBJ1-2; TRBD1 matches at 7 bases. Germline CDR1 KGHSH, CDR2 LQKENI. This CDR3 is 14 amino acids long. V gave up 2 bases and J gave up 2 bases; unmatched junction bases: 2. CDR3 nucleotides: TGTGCCAGCTCACCAGCACAGGGGAACTATGGCTACACCTTC. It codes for CASSPAQGNYGYTF.

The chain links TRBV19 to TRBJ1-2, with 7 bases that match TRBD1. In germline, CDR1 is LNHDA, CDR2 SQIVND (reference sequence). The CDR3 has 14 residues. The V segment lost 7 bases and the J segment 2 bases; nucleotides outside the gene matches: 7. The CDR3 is CASIPRGGNYGYTF. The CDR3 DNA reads TGTGCCAGTATCCCCAGAGGGGGCAACTATGGCTACACCTTC.